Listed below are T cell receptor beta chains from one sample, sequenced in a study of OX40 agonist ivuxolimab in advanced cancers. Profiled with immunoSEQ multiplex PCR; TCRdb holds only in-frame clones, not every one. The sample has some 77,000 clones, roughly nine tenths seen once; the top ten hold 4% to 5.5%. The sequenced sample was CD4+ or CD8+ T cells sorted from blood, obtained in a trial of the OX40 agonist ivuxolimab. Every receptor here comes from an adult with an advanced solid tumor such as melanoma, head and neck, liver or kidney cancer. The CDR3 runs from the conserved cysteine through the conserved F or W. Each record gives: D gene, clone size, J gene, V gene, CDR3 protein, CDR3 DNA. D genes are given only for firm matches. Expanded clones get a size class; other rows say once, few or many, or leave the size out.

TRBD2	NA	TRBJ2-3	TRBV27	CASSSPGGTQYF	TGTGCCAGCAGTTCCCCGGGGGGTACGCAGTATTTT
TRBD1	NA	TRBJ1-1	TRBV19	CASSPRTGYMNTEAFF	TGTGCCAGTAGTCCACGGACAGGGTACATGAACACTGAAGCTTTCTTT
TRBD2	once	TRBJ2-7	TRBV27	CASTKASSGRANEQYF	TGTGCCAGCACCAAGGCGTCTAGCGGGAGGGCGAATGAGCAGTACTTC
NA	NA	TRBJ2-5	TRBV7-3	CASSLNRQETQYF	TGTGCCAGCAGCTTAAATAGGCAAGAGACCCAGTACTTC
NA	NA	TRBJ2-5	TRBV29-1	CSVEAGVQETQYF	TGCAGCGTTGAGGCCGGGGTCCAAGAGACCCAGTACTTC
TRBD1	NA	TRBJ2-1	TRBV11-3	CASSPGQGKDEQFF	TGTGCCAGCAGCCCCGGACAGGGTAAGGATGAGCAGTTCTTC
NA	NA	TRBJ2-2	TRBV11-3	CASGKGVTGELFF	TGTGCCAGTGGAAAGGGGGTCACCGGGGAGCTGTTTTTT
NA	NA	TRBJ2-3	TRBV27	CASRRDPVGTDTQYF	TGTGCCAGCAGGAGGGACCCCGTGGGCACAGATACGCAGTATTTT
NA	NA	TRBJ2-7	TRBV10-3	CAISLREGNSYEQYF	TGTGCCATCAGCCTCCGTGAGGGAAACTCCTACGAGCAGTACTTC
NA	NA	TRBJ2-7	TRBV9	CASSVAMGGAYEQYF	TGTGCCAGCAGCGTAGCTATGGGGGGAGCCTACGAGCAGTACTTC
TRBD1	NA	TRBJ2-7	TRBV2	CASYTGTAYEQYF	TGTGCCAGTTATACCGGGACAGCCTACGAGCAGTACTTC
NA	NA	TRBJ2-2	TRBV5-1	CASSLDPKTGELFF	TGCGCCAGCAGCTTGGATCCTAAAACCGGGGAGCTGTTTTTT
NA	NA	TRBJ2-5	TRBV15	CATRPRNGLQETQYF	TGTGCCACCAGACCCAGAAATGGTCTACAAGAGACCCAGTACTTC
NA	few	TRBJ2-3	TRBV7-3	CASSSQLADTQYF	TGTGCCAGCAGCTCACAATTGGCAGATACGCAGTATTTT
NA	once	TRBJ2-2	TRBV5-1	CASSPGRGSNTGELFF	TGCGCCAGCAGCCCCGGGCGGGGTTCGAACACCGGGGAGCTGTTTTTT
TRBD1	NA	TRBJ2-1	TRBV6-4	CASSFGTGGGNEQFF	TGTGCCAGCAGTTTCGGGACAGGGGGGGGCAATGAGCAGTTCTTC
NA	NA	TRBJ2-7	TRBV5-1	CASSGSAYEQYF	TGCGCCAGCAGCGGTAGTGCGTACGAGCAGTACTTC
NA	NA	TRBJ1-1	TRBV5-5	CASSLHENTEAFF	TGTGCCAGCAGCTTGCACGAGAACACTGAAGCTTTCTTT
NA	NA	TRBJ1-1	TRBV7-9	CASSQNTEAFF	TGTGCCAGCAGCCAAAACACTGAAGCTTTCTTT
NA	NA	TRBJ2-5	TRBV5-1	CASRGPRSALAETQYF	TGCGCCAGCAGGGGACCCAGGTCAGCACTGGCGGAGACCCAGTACTTC
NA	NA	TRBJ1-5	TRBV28	CASCPSGVYSNQPQHF	TGTGCCAGCTGCCCATCAGGGGTCTATAGCAATCAGCCCCAGCATTTT
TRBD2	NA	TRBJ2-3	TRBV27	CASSPMGGLEGTDTQYF	TGTGCCAGCAGTCCAATGGGGGGACTAGAGGGCACAGATACGCAGTATTTT
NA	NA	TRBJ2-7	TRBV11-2	CASSPLAAGEQYF	TGTGCCAGCAGCCCCTTAGCGGCGGGCGAGCAGTACTTC
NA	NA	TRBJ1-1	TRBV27	CASSLNGAPRDTEAFF	TGTGCCAGCAGTTTAAATGGGGCACCTAGGGACACTGAAGCTTTCTTT
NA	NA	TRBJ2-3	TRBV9	CASSVESRAPDTQYF	TGTGCCAGCAGCGTAGAGTCTAGGGCCCCGGATACGCAGTATTTT
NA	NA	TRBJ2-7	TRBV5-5	CASSLQVGPYEQYF	TGTGCCAGCAGCTTGCAAGTAGGCCCCTACGAGCAGTACTTC
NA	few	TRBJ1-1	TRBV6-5	CASSSGLNTEAFF	TGTGCCAGCAGTTCCGGTCTCAACACTGAAGCTTTCTTT
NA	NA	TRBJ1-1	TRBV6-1	CASSDPRTPREAFF	TGTGCCAGCAGTGACCCACGGACGCCCCGTGAGGCTTTCTTT
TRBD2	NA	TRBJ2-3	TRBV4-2	CASSFRTSGSTDTQYF	TGTGCCAGCAGCTTCCGGACTAGCGGCAGCACAGATACGCAGTATTTT
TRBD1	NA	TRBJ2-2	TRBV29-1	CSIFSGGSTGELFF	TGCAGCATTTTCTCAGGGGGTAGCACCGGGGAGCTGTTTTTT
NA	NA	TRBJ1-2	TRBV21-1	CASSKDHGREDYGYTF	TGTGCCAGCAGCAAAGATCACGGCAGGGAAGACTATGGCTACACCTTC
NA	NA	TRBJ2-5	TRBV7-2	CASSLGPRGGGQETQYF	TGTGCCAGCAGCTTAGGTCCCAGGGGAGGGGGTCAAGAGACCCAGTACTTC
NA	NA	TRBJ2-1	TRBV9	CASSVRGSSYNEQFF	TGTGCCAGCAGCGTACGTGGGAGCTCCTACAATGAGCAGTTCTTC
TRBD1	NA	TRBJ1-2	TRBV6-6	CASSYPDRGHSYTF	TGTGCCAGCAGTTACCCAGACAGGGGGCATAGCTACACCTTC
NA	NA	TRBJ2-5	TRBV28	CASSSGSQTQYF	TGTGCCAGCAGTTCGGGTTCCCAGACCCAGTACTTC
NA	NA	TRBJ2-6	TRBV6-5	CASSQGGSGANVLTF	TGTGCCAGCAGCCAAGGGGGATCTGGGGCCAACGTCCTGACTTTC
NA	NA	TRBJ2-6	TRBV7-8	CASSYRESGANVLTF	TGTGCCAGCAGCTACAGGGAGTCCGGGGCCAACGTCCTGACTTTC
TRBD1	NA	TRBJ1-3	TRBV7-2	CASSLDRGGFGNTIYF	TGTGCCAGCAGCTTAGATAGAGGGGGCTTCGGAAACACCATATATTTT
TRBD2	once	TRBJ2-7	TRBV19	CASSMGRGTGGTYEQYF	TGTGCCAGTAGTATGGGGAGGGGTACGGGTGGAACGTACGAGCAGTACTTC
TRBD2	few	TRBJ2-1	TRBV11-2	CASSLASGSFEQFF	TGTGCCAGCAGCTTAGCTAGCGGGAGCTTTGAGCAGTTCTTC
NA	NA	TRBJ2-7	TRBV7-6	CASSSSESYEQYF	TGTGCCAGCAGCTCTAGCGAATCCTACGAGCAGTACTTC
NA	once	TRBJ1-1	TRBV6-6	CASSPRGGTEAFF	TGTGCCAGCAGTCCTAGGGGAGGCACTGAAGCTTTCTTT
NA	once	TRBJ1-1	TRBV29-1	CSVGRGTDTEAFF	TGCAGCGTTGGAAGGGGAACGGACACTGAAGCTTTCTTT
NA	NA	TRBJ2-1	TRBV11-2	CASSLGRVNEQFF	TGTGCCAGCAGCTTAGGCAGGGTCAATGAGCAGTTCTTC
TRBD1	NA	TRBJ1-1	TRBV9	CASSVVETGRITEAFF	TGTGCCAGCAGCGTAGTGGAGACAGGGAGGATCACTGAAGCTTTCTTT